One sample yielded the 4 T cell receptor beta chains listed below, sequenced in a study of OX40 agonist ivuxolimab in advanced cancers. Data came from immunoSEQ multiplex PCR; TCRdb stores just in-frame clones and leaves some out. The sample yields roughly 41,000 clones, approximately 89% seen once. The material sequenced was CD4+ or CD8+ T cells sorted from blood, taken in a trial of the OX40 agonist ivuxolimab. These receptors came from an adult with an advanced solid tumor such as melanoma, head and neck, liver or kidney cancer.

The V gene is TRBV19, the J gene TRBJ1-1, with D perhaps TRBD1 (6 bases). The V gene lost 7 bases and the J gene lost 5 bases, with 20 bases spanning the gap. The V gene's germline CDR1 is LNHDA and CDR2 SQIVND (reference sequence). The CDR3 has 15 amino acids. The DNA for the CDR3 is TGTGCCAGTACCCGCGAAAGGGGGGGTTGGACTGAAGCTTTCTTT. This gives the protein CASTRERGGWTEAFF.

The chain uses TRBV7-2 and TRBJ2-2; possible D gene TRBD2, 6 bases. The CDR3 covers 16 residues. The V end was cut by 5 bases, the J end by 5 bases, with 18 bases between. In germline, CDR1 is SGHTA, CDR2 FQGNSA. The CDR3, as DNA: TGTGCCAGCAGCCCCCTGATACGAGGGAGGACCGGGGAGCTGTTTTTT. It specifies CASSPLIRGRTGELFF.

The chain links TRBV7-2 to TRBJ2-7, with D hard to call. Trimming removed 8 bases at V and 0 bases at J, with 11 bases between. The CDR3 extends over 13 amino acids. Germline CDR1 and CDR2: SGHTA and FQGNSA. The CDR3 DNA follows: TGTGCCAGCGTCCCAGACGACTCCTACGAGCAGTACTTC. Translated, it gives CASVPDDSYEQYF.

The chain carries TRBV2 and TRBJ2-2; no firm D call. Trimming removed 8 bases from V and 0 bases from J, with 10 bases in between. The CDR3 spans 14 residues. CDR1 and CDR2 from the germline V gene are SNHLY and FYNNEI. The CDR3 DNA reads TGTGCCAGCTCTTGGGCTACGAACACCGGGGAGCTGTTTTTT. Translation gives CASSWATNTGELFF.